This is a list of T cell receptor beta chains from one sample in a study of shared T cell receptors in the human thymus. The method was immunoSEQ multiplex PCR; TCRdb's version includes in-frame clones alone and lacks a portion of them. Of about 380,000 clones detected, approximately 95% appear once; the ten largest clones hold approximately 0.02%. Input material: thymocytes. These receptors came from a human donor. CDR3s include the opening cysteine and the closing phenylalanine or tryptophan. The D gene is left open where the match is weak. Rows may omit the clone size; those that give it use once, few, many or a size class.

CASSPRGGGLASTDTQYF,TGTGCCAGCAGCCCAAGGGGAGGTGGACTAGCGAGCACAGATACGCAGTATTTT,TRBD2,TRBV5-5,-,TRBJ2-3
CASSGSGNTQYF,TGTGCCAGCAGTGGATCCGGGAATACGCAGTATTTT,-,TRBV6-1,-,TRBJ2-3
CASRGLGANYNEQFF,TGTGCCAGCAGGGGGTTAGGGGCTAACTACAATGAGCAGTTCTTC,-,TRBV2,-,TRBJ2-1
CASSLGTGAEQFF,TGTGCCAGCAGCTTGGGTACAGGGGCTGAGCAGTTCTTC,TRBD1,TRBV5-6,-,TRBJ2-1
CASSLVASGSKYEQYF,TGTGCCAGCAGCTTAGTTGCCAGCGGGAGTAAATACGAGCAGTACTTC,TRBD2,TRBV11-2,-,TRBJ2-7
CATRTRLAGLGEQFF,TGTGCCACCAGGACAAGACTAGCTGGTTTAGGTGAGCAGTTCTTC,TRBD2,TRBV15,-,TRBJ2-1
CASSLGQRSNQPQHF,TGTGCCAGCAGCTTGGGACAGCGAAGCAATCAGCCCCAGCATTTT,-,TRBV5-8,-,TRBJ1-5
CASSLQRQVTVEQYF,TGTGCCAGCTCGCTACAACGACAGGTTACGGTCGAGCAGTACTTC,-,TRBV18,once,TRBJ2-7
CSAQGNEQFF,TGCAGTGCCCAGGGGAATGAGCAGTTCTTC,-,TRBV20-1,-,TRBJ2-1
CASSMGGNTGELFF,TGTGCCAGTAGTATGGGGGGGAACACCGGGGAGCTGTTTTTT,-,TRBV19,-,TRBJ2-2
CASSYPPRAGRLSYNEQFF,TGTGCCAGCAGTTACCCCCCTAGGGCGGGAAGGCTCTCCTACAATGAGCAGTTCTTC,-,TRBV27,-,TRBJ2-1
CATRNRPGYNEQFF,TGTGCCACCCGGAACAGGCCGGGATACAATGAGCAGTTCTTC,-,TRBV15,-,TRBJ2-1
CASSSGTSGRAYEQYF,TGTGCCAGCAGTTCCGGGACTAGCGGGAGGGCCTACGAGCAGTACTTC,TRBD2,TRBV28,-,TRBJ2-7
CASSARTSGGLSGELFF,TGTGCCAGCAGCGCACGGACTAGCGGGGGATTGTCCGGGGAGCTGTTTTTT,TRBD2,TRBV7-2,-,TRBJ2-2
CASSLIGRNPGGQYF,TGTGCCAGCAGTTTAATCGGCCGTAATCCAGGAGGCCAGTACTTC,-,TRBV27,-,TRBJ2-5
CASSSDRANTEAFF,TGCGCCAGCAGCTCGGACAGGGCGAACACTGAAGCTTTCTTT,TRBD1,TRBV5-1,-,TRBJ1-1
CASILAPVLAGTNEQFF,TGTGCCAGCATCCTAGCCCCAGTACTAGCGGGAACGAATGAGCAGTTCTTC,TRBD2,TRBV7-9,-,TRBJ2-1
CSVMSTSIKNIQYF,TGCAGCGTTATGTCGACTAGCATCAAAAACATTCAGTACTTC,TRBD2,TRBV29-1,-,TRBJ2-4
CASSARRTSGSRNEQFF,TGTGCCAGCAGCGCCCGCCGGACTAGCGGGAGTCGGAATGAGCAGTTCTTC,TRBD2,TRBV7-8,-,TRBJ2-1
CASTRRSRETQYF,TGTGCCAGCACCAGAAGGTCACGGGAGACCCAGTACTTC,-,TRBV6-5,-,TRBJ2-5
CASINDLLVRVQFF,TGTGCCAGCATTAATGACCTCCTTGTGCGGGTGCAGTTCTTC,-,TRBV27,-,TRBJ2-1
CASSSPRNGTDTQYF,TGTGCCAGCAGCTCCCCCAGGAATGGCACAGATACGCAGTATTTT,-,TRBV6-5,-,TRBJ2-3
CASSGTSGKDYEQFF,TGTGCCAGCAGTGGAACTAGCGGGAAGGACTATGAGCAGTTCTTC,TRBD2,TRBV6-1,-,TRBJ2-1
CASRPGQENTEAFF,TGTGCCAGTAGGCCTGGACAGGAGAACACTGAAGCTTTCTTT,TRBD1,TRBV19,-,TRBJ1-1
CASSPTSGKETQYF,TGTGCCAGCAGCCCTACTAGCGGTAAAGAGACCCAGTACTTC,TRBD2,TRBV7-2,-,TRBJ2-5
CASSMGRSRTSGTQETQYF,TGTGCCAGTAGTATGGGACGGAGTAGGACTAGCGGGACTCAAGAGACCCAGTACTTC,TRBD2,TRBV19,-,TRBJ2-5
CATSIGQGNGYTF,TGTGCCACCAGCATCGGACAGGGGAATGGCTACACCTTC,TRBD1,TRBV15,-,TRBJ1-2
CAWNRASGELFF,TGTGCCTGGAACAGGGCGTCCGGGGAGCTGTTTTTT,-,TRBV30,-,TRBJ2-2